Listed below are T cell receptor beta chains from one sample, sequenced in a study of CD8 T cells in Susac syndrome. TCRdb independently ran MiXCR on the immunoSEQ multiplex PCR reads; one entry per CDR3 protein. Here the sample spans 300,000 or so distinct CDR3 sequences, around 92% being singletons. Sequenced: CD4+ T cells from PBMCs. The receptors originated from a human donor with multiple sclerosis. Both conserved end residues are part of each CDR3. Fields, in order: J gene, clone size, V gene, D gene, CDR3 DNA, CDR3 protein. The D gene is left open where the match is weak. Rows may omit the clone size; those that give it use once, few, many or a size class.

J gene: TRBJ1-3; clone size: -; V gene: TRBV7-2; D gene: -; CDR3 DNA: TGTGCCAGCAGCTTCAGCCCCTCTGGAAACACCATATATTTT; CDR3 protein: CASSFSPSGNTIYF
J gene: TRBJ1-3; clone size: few; V gene: TRBV29-1; D gene: -; CDR3 DNA: TGCAGCGTCATGACAGGCTCTGGAAACACCATATATTTT; CDR3 protein: CSVMTGSGNTIYF
J gene: TRBJ2-5; clone size: -; V gene: TRBV27; D gene: TRBD2; CDR3 DNA: TGTGCCAGCAGTTTATTAGGGACTAGCCGGGCCCAGTACTTC; CDR3 protein: CASSLLGTSRAQYF
J gene: TRBJ2-5; clone size: -; V gene: TRBV29-1; D gene: TRBD2; CDR3 DNA: TGCAGCGTCGTAGCCGGGGGGGAAGAGACCCAGTACTTC; CDR3 protein: CSVVAGGEETQYF
J gene: TRBJ1-3; clone size: -; V gene: TRBV6-6; D gene: -; CDR3 DNA: TGTGCCAGCAGCCTACAGAGTCCCAGCTCTGGAAACACCATATATTTT; CDR3 protein: CASSLQSPSSGNTIYF
J gene: TRBJ1-1; clone size: -; V gene: TRBV7-2; D gene: -; CDR3 DNA: TGTGCCAGCAGCTTGGGCTCGATGACGCTGAACACTGAAGCTTTCTTT; CDR3 protein: CASSLGSMTLNTEAFF
J gene: TRBJ2-4; clone size: -; V gene: TRBV10-1; D gene: -; CDR3 DNA: TGCGCCAGCAGTGAGGGCGGGGAAGCCAAAAACATTCAGTACTTC; CDR3 protein: CASSEGGEAKNIQYF
J gene: TRBJ2-2; clone size: -; V gene: TRBV5-1; D gene: TRBD1; CDR3 DNA: TGCGCCAGCAGCCTCCGGACAGGTACCGGGGAGCTGTTTTTT; CDR3 protein: CASSLRTGTGELFF
J gene: TRBJ1-5; clone size: -; V gene: TRBV20-1; D gene: -; CDR3 DNA: TGCAGTGCTGTTCAGGGAGTTTATAGCAATCAGCCCCAGCATTTT; CDR3 protein: CSAVQGVYSNQPQHF
J gene: TRBJ1-2; clone size: once; V gene: TRBV5-1; D gene: -; CDR3 DNA: TGCGCCAGCAGCTTGGATCTGGACAACTATGGCTACACCTTC; CDR3 protein: CASSLDLDNYGYTF
J gene: TRBJ2-4; clone size: -; V gene: TRBV6-2/TRBV6-3; D gene: -; CDR3 DNA: TGTGCCAGCAGTTACTTGGGGCCCGCCAAAAACATTCAGTACTTC; CDR3 protein: CASSYLGPAKNIQYF
J gene: TRBJ2-2; clone size: -; V gene: TRBV27; D gene: -; CDR3 DNA: TGTGCCAGCAGTTTACACCGACAGGCCACGAACACCGGGGAGCTGTTTTTT; CDR3 protein: CASSLHRQATNTGELFF
J gene: TRBJ2-1; clone size: -; V gene: TRBV7-3; D gene: TRBD2; CDR3 DNA: TGTGCCAGCAGCTTTCAAGCACTAGCGGGGGGAAATGAGCAGTTCTTC; CDR3 protein: CASSFQALAGGNEQFF